Shown below are 11 T cell receptor beta chains from a single sample sequenced in a study of T cells in localized non-small cell lung cancer. TCRdb's copy holds only in-frame clones and misses some; the assay was immunoSEQ multiplex PCR. The table has under 5,500 clones, approximately 33% seen once; the top ten hold about 8%. This material consisted of lung tumor tissue, taken before any cancer treatment. These receptors were taken from a female donor of 60 years or more with stage I lung adenocarcinoma.

V and J are TRBV12-5 and TRBJ2-3; D unclear. The germline CDR1 and CDR2 sequences are LGHNT and FRNRAP. This CDR3 comprises 14 residues. The CDR3 spells CASTPSVGTDTQYF. The CDR3 DNA sequence: TGTGCCAGCACCCCATCGGTTGGCACAGATACGCAGTATTTT.

This clone showed up just once. This chain uses TRBV19 with TRBJ2-5; tentative D call: TRBD1 (6 bases). CDR1 is LNHDA and CDR2 is SQIVND in the germline V gene (reference sequence). The V gene lost 3 bases and the J gene lost 4 bases, with 15 bases spanning the gap. The CDR3 extends over 15 amino acids. Written as DNA, the CDR3 is TGTGCCAGTAGTATGTCAGCGGTGGGGGCAGAGACCCAGTACTTC. As protein: CASSMSAVGAETQYF.

CDR3 sequence: CAWSRRTGGGTEAFF. The CDR3, as DNA: TGTGCCTGGAGTCGCAGGACAGGGGGCGGAACTGAAGCTTTCTTT. The chain links TRBV30 to TRBJ1-1, with TRBD1 matching over 11 bases. This CDR3 spans 15 amino acids. The germline V gene encodes CDR1 GTSNPN and CDR2 SVGIG (reference sequence). After removal of 2 bases from V and 5 bases from J, the junction contained 7 bases not matched to a gene.

This clone was detected only a few times. The V gene is TRBV28, the J gene TRBJ2-1; TRBD1 matches 9 bases. CDR1 is MDHEN and CDR2 is SYDVKM in the germline V gene. The V segment lost 2 bases and the J segment 9 bases; nucleotides outside the gene matches: 23. CDR3 length equals 20 residues. The CDR3 region has the DNA TGTGCCAGCAGTTTAGGGAGTTGGGGACAGGGTATTTTCTCTGTTGGTGAGCAGTTCTTC. It encodes CASSLGSWGQGIFSVGEQFF.

This clone has a handful of counts. The chain combines TRBV11-3 with TRBJ1-1, with D tentatively TRBD1 (5 bases). The CDR3 covers 14 residues. Trimming left V 7 bases short and J 1 base short, with 13 bases between. Per germline, CDR1 SGHNT and CDR2 YENEEA. CDR3 nucleotide sequence: TGTGCCAGCACCTCAATGGGGGGGAACACTGAAGCTTTCTTT. Translated: CASTSMGGNTEAFF.

The V and J genes are TRBV9 and TRBJ2-4, with D possibly TRBD2 on 6 matching bases. Germline CDR1 reads SGDLS; CDR2 reads YYNGEE. The V gene lost 4 bases and the J gene lost 9 bases, with 14 bases spanning the gap. The CDR3 contains 13 residues. The CDR3 is CASSPTRGLIQYF. The CDR3 bases are TGTGCCAGCAGCCCCACAAGGGGACTCATTCAGTACTTC.

In its sample, this clone was seen a few times. The chain has TRBV12-5 and TRBJ2-3; 7 bases match TRBD2. From germline, CDR1 is LGHNT and CDR2 FRNRAP. The CDR3 runs to 16 residues. V trimming: 0 bases; J trimming: 2 bases; junction bases outside the gene matches: 5. CDR3 in amino acids: CASGLVAGSITDTQYF. CDR3 nucleotide sequence: TGTGCTAGTGGTTTGGTAGCGGGGTCCATCACAGATACGCAGTATTTT.

Only a few counts were recorded for this clone. The chain recombines TRBV29-1 with TRBJ2-2; D is possibly TRBD1 or TRBD2 (6 bases each). CDR3 size: 13 residues. V was pared by 4 bases and J by 6 bases, with 12 bases between. The germline CDR1 and CDR2 sequences are SQVTM and ANQGSEA. In nucleotides, the CDR3 is TGCAGCGTTGTCCAGGGGAGGTCCGGGGAGCTGTTTTTT. As protein: CSVVQGRSGELFF.

The chain has TRBV11-3 and TRBJ1-2; D ambiguous. The CDR3 is made up of 16 amino acids. V lost 5 bases, J lost 4 bases, and 20 bases lay in between. Germline loops: CDR1 SGHNT, CDR2 YENEEA. CDR3 in DNA: TGTGCCAGCAGCCCCAAGCGGCAAAGTTCATTCTATGGCTACACCTTC. Protein product: CASSPKRQSSFYGYTF.

The chain uses TRBV25-1 and TRBJ2-5; maybe TRBD1 (6 bases). Germline V CDR1 and CDR2: MGHDK, SYGVNS. CDR3 length: 15 amino acids. The germline V and J ends were trimmed by 0 bases and 5 bases, with 13 bases remaining between them. CDR3: CASSEYRGAEETQYF. DNA of the CDR3: TGTGCCAGCAGTGAATACAGGGGCGCGGAGGAGACCCAGTACTTC.

This chain links TRBV18 with TRBJ2-5; 9 bases line up with TRBD1. Looked up from germline, CDR1 is KGHSH and CDR2 is LQKENI. The V segment lost 3 bases and the J segment 4 bases; nucleotides outside the gene matches: 12. This CDR3 comprises 17 residues. The CDR3 DNA sequence: TGTGCCAGCTCACCTTTCTCCCCCGGGACAGGGTTAGAGACCCAGTACTTC. This encodes CASSPFSPGTGLETQYF.